One T cell receptor (beta chain) is described in this entry. The antigen remains undetermined. This entry belongs to a study of T cells in narcolepsy. CDR3 size: 15 residues. Germline lookup yields CDR1 KGHSH and CDR2 LQKENI. With 1 base removed from V and 6 bases from J, the gap between germline ends came to 12 bases. Repertoires were generated with immunoSEQ multiplex PCR, while TCRdb's copy carries only in-frame clones and drops some. Of 31,000 or so clones in the sample, 85% to 90% were seen once. Study-wide findings and caveats: Reportedly, autoreactive clonotypes were serially detected in patients' blood but not controls'. HCRT-specific and TRIB2-specific autoreactive clonotypes appeared among same-patient CSF and blood CD4+ clonotypes.

The sample comprised CD45RA- memory CD4+ T cells from PBMCs. The receptor was isolated from a human donor with narcolepsy. V is TRBV18 and J is TRBJ1-4, with D perhaps TRBD1 (6 bases). As DNA, the CDR3 is TGTGCCAGCTCACCACGCGGGGGGGCGGATGAAAAACTGTTTTTT. This sequence encodes CASSPRGGADEKLFF. Full variable domain (outside the CDR3, taken from reference TRBV18 and TRBJ1-4): NAGVMQNPRHLVRRRGQEARLRCSPMKGHSHVYWYRQLPEEGLKFMVYLQKENIIDESGMPKERFSAEFPKEGPSILRIQQVVRGDSAAYFCASSPRGGADEKLFFGSGTQLSVL.